The source of this T cell receptor beta chain is a study of beta chain features in type 1 diabetes. Study results and limitations: The influence of HLA type on TCRB rearrangement stayed undetermined. Significant though moderate, a shortening of TCRB CDR3s appeared in all four CD4+ subsets of Type 1 diabetes patients.

The germline V and J ends were trimmed by 0 bases and 1 base, with 17 bases remaining between them. Germline-derived CDR1 and CDR2 are MGHRA and YSYEKL. CDR3 length equals 18 residues. The entirety of the isolated RNA underwent reverse transcription, so expressed TCRB transcripts were sequenced. Measured with immunoSEQ multiplex PCR; TCRdb has only the in-frame clones, and not every one. The profile covers about 660,000 clones, with around an eighth appearing a single time and 0.03% to 0.04% taken by the ten largest. This clone was picked up a small number of times. What it binds is not known. This chain connects TRBV4-1 to TRBJ2-3; D ambiguous. Sequencing input: naive CD4+ T cells from blood. This sequence was found in a young man with type 1 diabetes. CDR3 protein: CASSQETLAIRGTDTQYF. The CDR3 coding sequence is TGCGCCAGCAGCCAAGAGACCCTGGCTATACGAGGCACAGATACGCAGTATTTT.